The clone carrying this T cell receptor beta chain was counted only a few times. A J-beta primer mix and a sample-barcoded 5' primer were used in a second PCR of about 7 to 12 cycles. Each cDNA was tagged by a template-switch adaptor containing 12 random nucleotides. In TCRdb, the 5' RACE reads were re-called with MiXCR into one record per CDR3 protein. The table has roughly 1.5 million distinct CDR3 sequences, roughly 43% seen once. This sample stems from a study of blood T cells in healthy people across ages. This CDR3 contains 14 residues. V shed 6 bases and J shed 2 bases, with 13 bases lying between them. Germline V gene data show CDR1 as MDHEN and CDR2 as SYDVKM. With each sample, at least 5 micrograms of total RNA were extracted.

Sequencing was done on a sample of blood. The clonotype was recovered from a woman between 18 and 29 years old in good health. The rearrangement links TRBV28 to TRBJ1-2; the D is unclear. The CDR3 coding sequence is TGTGCCAGCAGAAGCTCAATCGACAACTATGGCTACACCTTC. It translates to CASRSSIDNYGYTF.